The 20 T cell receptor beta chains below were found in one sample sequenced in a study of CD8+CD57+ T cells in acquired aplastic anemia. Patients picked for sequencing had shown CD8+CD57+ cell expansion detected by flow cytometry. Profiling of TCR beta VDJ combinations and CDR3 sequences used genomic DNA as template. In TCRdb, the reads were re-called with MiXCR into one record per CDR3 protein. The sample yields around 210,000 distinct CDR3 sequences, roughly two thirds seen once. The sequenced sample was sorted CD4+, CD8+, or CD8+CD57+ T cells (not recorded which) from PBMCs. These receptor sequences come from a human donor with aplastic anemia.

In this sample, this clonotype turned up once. The CDR3 DNA is TGTGCCAGCAGCTTTTCCTTCCACGAGCAGTACTTC. This translates into CASSFSFHEQYF. V gene TRBV7-9 combines with J gene TRBJ2-7, with no clear D. V was clipped by 3 bases and J by 5 bases, with 8 bases between them. Germline values: CDR1 SEHNR, CDR2 FQNEAQ (reference sequence). There are 12 residues in the CDR3.

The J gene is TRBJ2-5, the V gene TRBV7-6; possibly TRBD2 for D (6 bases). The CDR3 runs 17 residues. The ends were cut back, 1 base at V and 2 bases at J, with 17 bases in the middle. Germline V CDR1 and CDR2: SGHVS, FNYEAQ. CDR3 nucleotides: TGTGCCAGCAGCTTAGAGGTTGGGGGGTCAGGGCAAGAGACCCAGTACTTC. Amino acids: CASSLEVGGSGQETQYF.

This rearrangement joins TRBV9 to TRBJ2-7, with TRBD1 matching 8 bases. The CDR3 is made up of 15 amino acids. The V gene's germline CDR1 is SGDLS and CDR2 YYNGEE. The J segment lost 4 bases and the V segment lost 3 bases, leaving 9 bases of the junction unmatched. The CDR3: CASSAHQGQGYEQYF. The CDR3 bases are TGTGCCAGCAGCGCCCATCAAGGACAGGGATACGAGCAGTACTTC.

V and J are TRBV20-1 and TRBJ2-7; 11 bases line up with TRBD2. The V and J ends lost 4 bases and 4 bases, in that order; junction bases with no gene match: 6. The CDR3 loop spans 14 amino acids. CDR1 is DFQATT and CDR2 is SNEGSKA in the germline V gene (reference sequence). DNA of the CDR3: TGCAGTGCTACTAGGACTAGCGGGCCATACGAGCAGTACTTC. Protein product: CSATRTSGPYEQYF.

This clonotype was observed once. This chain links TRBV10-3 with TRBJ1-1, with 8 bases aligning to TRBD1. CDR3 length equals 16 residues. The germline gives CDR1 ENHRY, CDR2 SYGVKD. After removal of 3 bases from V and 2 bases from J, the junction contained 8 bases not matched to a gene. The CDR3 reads CAISDPGAGGNTEAFF. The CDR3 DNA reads TGTGCCATCAGTGATCCCGGGGCAGGGGGCAACACTGAAGCTTTCTTT.

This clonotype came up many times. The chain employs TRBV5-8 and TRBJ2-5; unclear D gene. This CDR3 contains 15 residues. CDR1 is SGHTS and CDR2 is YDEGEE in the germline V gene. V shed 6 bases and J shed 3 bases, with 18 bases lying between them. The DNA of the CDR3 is TGTGCCAGCACCCCGTCGGGCTGGAATAAAGAGACCCAGTACTTC. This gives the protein CASTPSGWNKETQYF.

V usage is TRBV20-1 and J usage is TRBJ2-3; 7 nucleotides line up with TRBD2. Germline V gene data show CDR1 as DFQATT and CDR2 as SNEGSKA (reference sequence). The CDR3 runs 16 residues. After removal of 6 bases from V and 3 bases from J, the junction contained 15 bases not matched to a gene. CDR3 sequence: CSALRTAGDLTDTQYF. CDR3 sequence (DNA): TGCAGTGCCCTGAGAACGGCGGGAGATTTGACAGATACGCAGTATTTT.

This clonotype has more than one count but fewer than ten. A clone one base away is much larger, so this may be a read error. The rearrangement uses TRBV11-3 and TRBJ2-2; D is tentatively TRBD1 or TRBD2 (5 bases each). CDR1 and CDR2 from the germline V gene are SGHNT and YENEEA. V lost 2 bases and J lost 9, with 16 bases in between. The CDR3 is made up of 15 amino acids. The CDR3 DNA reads TGTGCCAGCAGCTTAAGTGGGGGACCGACCAGGGAGCTGTTTTTT. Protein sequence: CASSLSGGPTRELFF.

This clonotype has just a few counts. Here the CDR3 DNA reads TGTGCCACCAGCAGAGAGGTCTTTCGGGTGGGGGAGACCCAGTACTTC. This codes for CATSREVFRVGETQYF. The rearrangement joins TRBV15 to TRBJ2-5; D unresolved. Germline CDR1 reads LNHNV; CDR2 reads YYDKDF (reference sequence). V lost 0 bases to trimming and J lost 5 bases, with 16 bases between them. CDR3 length equals 16 residues.

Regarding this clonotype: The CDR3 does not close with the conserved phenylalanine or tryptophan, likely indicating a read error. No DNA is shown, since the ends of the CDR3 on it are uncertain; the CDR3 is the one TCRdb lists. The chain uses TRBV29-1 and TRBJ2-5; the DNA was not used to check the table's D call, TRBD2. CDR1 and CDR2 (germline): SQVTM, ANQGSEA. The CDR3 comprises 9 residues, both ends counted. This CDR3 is CSVAGLVFI.

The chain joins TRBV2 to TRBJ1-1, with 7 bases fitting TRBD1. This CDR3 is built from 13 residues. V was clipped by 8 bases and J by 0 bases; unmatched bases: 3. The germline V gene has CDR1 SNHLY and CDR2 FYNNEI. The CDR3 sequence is CASGTDMNTEAFF. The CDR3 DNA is TGTGCCAGCGGGACAGACATGAACACTGAAGCTTTCTTT.

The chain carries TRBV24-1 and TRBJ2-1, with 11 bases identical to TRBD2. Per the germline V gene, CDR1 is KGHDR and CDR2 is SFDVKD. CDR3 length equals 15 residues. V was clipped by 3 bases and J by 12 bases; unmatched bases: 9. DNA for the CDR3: TGTGCCACCAGTGATGCGTCTAGCGGGAGGACTTGGCAGTTCTTC. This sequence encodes CATSDASSGRTWQFF.

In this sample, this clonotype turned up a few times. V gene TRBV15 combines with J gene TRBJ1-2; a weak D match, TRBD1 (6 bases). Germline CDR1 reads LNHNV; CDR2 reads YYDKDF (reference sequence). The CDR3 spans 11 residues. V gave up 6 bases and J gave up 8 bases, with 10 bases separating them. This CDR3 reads CATRGTTGYTF. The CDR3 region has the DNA TGTGCCACCAGAGGGACAACCGGCTACACCTTC.

CDR3 nucleotides: TGTGCCAGCAGCTCCGACGGGGGACTAAATAATTCACCCCTCCACTTT. Translation gives CASSSDGGLNNSPLHF. The chain employs TRBV2 and TRBJ1-6; the D gene is possibly TRBD1 (5 bases). There are 16 residues in the CDR3. Trimming removed 6 bases from V and 5 bases from J, with 17 bases in between. Germline CDR1 reads SNHLY; CDR2 reads FYNNEI.

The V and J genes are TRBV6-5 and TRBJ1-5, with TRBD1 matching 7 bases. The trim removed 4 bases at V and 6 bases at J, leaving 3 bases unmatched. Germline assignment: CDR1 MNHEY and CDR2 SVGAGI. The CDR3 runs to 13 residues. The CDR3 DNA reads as TGTGCCAGCAGTTCACAGGGGACTCAGCCCCAGCATTTT. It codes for CASSSQGTQPQHF.

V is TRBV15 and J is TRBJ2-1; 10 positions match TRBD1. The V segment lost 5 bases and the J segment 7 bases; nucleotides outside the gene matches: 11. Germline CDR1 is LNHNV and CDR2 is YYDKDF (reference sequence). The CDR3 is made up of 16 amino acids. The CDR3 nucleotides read TGTGCCACCAGCTCCCGGTCGGGACAGGGGTTGAATGAGCAGTTCTTC. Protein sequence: CATSSRSGQGLNEQFF.

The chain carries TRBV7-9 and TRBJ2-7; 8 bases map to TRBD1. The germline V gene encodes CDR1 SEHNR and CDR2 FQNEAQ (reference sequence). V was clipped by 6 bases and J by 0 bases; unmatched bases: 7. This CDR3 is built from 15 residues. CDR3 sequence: CASSSTGGDSYEQYF. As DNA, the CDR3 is TGTGCCAGCAGTTCAACAGGGGGAGACTCCTACGAGCAGTACTTC.

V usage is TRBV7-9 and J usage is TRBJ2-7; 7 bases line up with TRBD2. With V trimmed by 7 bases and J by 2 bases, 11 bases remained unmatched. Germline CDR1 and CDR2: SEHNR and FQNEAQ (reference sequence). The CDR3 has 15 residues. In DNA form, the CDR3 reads TGTGCCAGCACCGTTACAGGACTAGGAGCCTACGAGCAGTACTTC. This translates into CASTVTGLGAYEQYF. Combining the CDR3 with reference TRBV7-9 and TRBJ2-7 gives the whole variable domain DTGVSQNPRHKITKRGQNVTFRCDPISEHNRLYWYRQTLGQGPEFLTYFQNEAQLEKSRLLSDRFSAERPKGSFSTLEIQRTEQGDSAMYLCASTVTGLGAYEQYFGPGTRLTVT.

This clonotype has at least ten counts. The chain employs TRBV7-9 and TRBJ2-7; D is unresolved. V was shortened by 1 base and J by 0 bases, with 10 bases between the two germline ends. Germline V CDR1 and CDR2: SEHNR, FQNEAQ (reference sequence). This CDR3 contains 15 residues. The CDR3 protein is CASSLDPSSSYEQYF. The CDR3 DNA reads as TGTGCCAGCAGCTTAGATCCTTCTAGCTCCTACGAGCAGTACTTC.

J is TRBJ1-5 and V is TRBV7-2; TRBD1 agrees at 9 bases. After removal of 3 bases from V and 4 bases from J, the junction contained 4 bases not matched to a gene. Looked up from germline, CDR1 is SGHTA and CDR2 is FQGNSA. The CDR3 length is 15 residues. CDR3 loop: CASSFTGGGNQPQHF. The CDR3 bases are TGTGCCAGCAGCTTTACAGGGGGCGGAAATCAGCCCCAGCATTTT.